The clone carrying this T cell receptor (beta chain) appeared a single time. As yet, its antigen is unknown. This table comes from immunoSEQ multiplex PCR, and its TCRdb copy is limited to in-frame clones, with some not included. Of 65,000 to 100,000 clones detected, over 85% appear once; the ten largest clones hold 3.6%. The record originates from a study of cytomegalovirus exposure and HLA in healthy donors. Points from the study as a whole: According to the study, about 180 TCR beta chains were cytomegalovirus-associated. Researchers reported that three CMV-associated chains were confirmed in vitro as CMV antigen-specific.

The sequenced material came from PBMCs. The TCR was taken from a woman aged 30 to 39 in good health and CMV-seronegative.

This chain's CDR3 is CASSLRERYYEQYF. CDR3 DNA sequence: TGCGCCAGCAGCTTGCGGGAGCGGTACTACGAGCAGTACTTC. The V and J genes are TRBV5-1 and TRBJ2-7, with TRBD2 as a possible D gene (6 bases). Germline V gene lookup returns CDR1 SGHRS and CDR2 YFSETQ. V lost 1 base, J lost 3 bases, and 11 bases lay in between. This CDR3 has 14 amino acids. The variable domain in full, with the rest retrieved from reference TRBV5-1 and TRBJ2-7, is KAGVTQTPRYLIKTRGQQVTLSCSPISGHRSVSWYQQTPGQGLQFLFEYFSETQRNKGNFPGRFSGRQFSNSRSEMNVSTLELGDSALYLCASSLRERYYEQYFGPGTRLTVT.